This T cell receptor (beta chain) was observed in a study of T cell responses to AZD1222 COVID-19 vaccine. Whole-study findings and limits: The peak T cell response came first, and repertoires were sampled only after it. Reports indicate that nearly half of spike-specific TCRs are directed at unmutated variant regions. Donors in the cohort were predominantly white British and more often female, and clonal diversity was possibly underestimated.

Pooled samples include second doses given at about 4 or 12 weeks. Of note for this clone: No antigen is known for it.

Assay: immunoSEQ multiplex PCR; the TCRdb copy retains only in-frame clones and omits some. The data show over 120,000 clones, around 84% seen once. The CDR3 runs 13 residues. The germline CDR1 and CDR2 sequences are SGHAT and FQNNGV. V shed 2 bases and J shed 6 bases, with 9 bases lying between them. The chain uses TRBV11-2 and TRBJ2-3; D gene ambiguous. This clonotype was sampled from an adult who received the AZD1222 COVID-19 vaccine. The sequencing used peripheral blood, collected 28 days after the second AZD1222 dose. Here the CDR3 reads CASSLSRTDTQYF. As DNA, the CDR3 is TGTGCCAGCAGCTTATCTAGAACGGATACGCAGTATTTT.